The 31 T cell receptor beta chains below were found in one sample sequenced in a study of blood T cell repertoires in COVID-19. This table comes from immunoSEQ multiplex PCR, and its TCRdb copy is limited to in-frame clones, with some not included. This table holds 72,000 or so clones, about 93% found once. The sample comprised peripheral blood. These TCRs come from a woman of 80 years or more with acute or convalescent COVID-19.

This rearrangement joins TRBV6-5 to TRBJ1-6; 8 positions match TRBD1. CDR3 length: 16 amino acids. Germline V gene lookup returns CDR1 MNHEY and CDR2 SVGAGI. Trimming at V came to 0 bases and at J to 5 bases, leaving 3 bases not matched to a gene. The CDR3 DNA reads TGTGCCAGCAGTTACTCGACGACAGGGGATAATTCACCCCTCCACTTT. This codes for CASSYSTTGDNSPLHF.

This chain links TRBV7-2 with TRBJ2-1; the match to TRBD1 covers 9 bases. CDR1 is SGHTA, CDR2 FQGNSA, per germline. This CDR3 contains 16 residues. The junction had 1 base not matched to a gene; V was cut back by 1 base and J by 0 bases. CDR3 protein: CASSLGTGASYNEQFF. For the CDR3, the DNA is TGTGCCAGCAGCTTAGGGACAGGGGCCTCCTACAATGAGCAGTTCTTC.

The rearrangement links TRBV1 to TRBJ2-5; the table's D call, TRBD2, was not checked against the DNA. TRBV1 is termed a pseudogene. The CDR3 loop spans 15 amino acids. CDR3 protein: CTSSPQRGSEETQYF. The DNA of the CDR3 is TGCACCAGCAGCCCCCAGCGGGGGTCGGAAGAGACCCAGTACTTC.

The chain couples TRBV6-6 to TRBJ2-7, with 10 bases lining up with TRBD1. The ends lost 6 bases at V and 1 base at J; junction bases unmatched: 9. This CDR3 has 16 residues. The germline V gene has CDR1 MNHNY and CDR2 SVGAGI (reference sequence). The CDR3 bases are TGTGCCAGCAGCCGACAGGGGGCGCAGAGTTCCTACGAGCAGTACTTC. This encodes CASSRQGAQSSYEQYF.

The chain combines TRBV2 with TRBJ1-2; D possibly corresponds to TRBD1 (6 bases). From germline, CDR1 is SNHLY and CDR2 FYNNEI. V lost 8 bases and J 8 bases, leaving 15 bases between the germline ends. CDR3 length: 12 residues. CDR3 protein: CASEGQAGGYTF. CDR3 nucleotide sequence: TGTGCCAGCGAGGGACAAGCCGGAGGCTACACCTTC.

The chain joins TRBV18 to TRBJ1-1, with 7 bases matching TRBD1. The CDR3 consists of 14 residues. CDR1 is KGHSH, CDR2 LQKENI, per germline. The ends lost 3 bases at V and 3 bases at J; junction bases unmatched: 4. Written as DNA, the CDR3 is TGTGCCAGCTCACCTTCCACAGGGGACACTGAAGCTTTCTTT. Its translation is CASSPSTGDTEAFF.

For this clone: The conserved phenylalanine or tryptophan normally closing the CDR3 is absent here, so this likely arose from a read error. Because the CDR3's place on the DNA is in doubt, the DNA is left out and the CDR3 is given as listed by TCRdb. The genes are TRBV5-1 and TRBJ1-2; TRBD1 reflects the table's D call only, with no check against the DNA. Germline CDR1 reads SGHRS; CDR2 reads YFSETQ. The CDR3 has 8 residues if both end residues are counted. The CDR3 sequence: CASRGPAI.

V is TRBV7-6 and J is TRBJ2-7; D might be TRBD1 (6 bases). Germline-derived CDR1 and CDR2 are SGHVS and FNYEAQ. The V end was cut by 2 bases, the J end by 3 bases, with 17 bases between. There are 16 residues in the CDR3. CDR3 bases: TGTGCCAGCAGCTTAAAGTCTGCGGACAGACACTACGAGCAGTACTTC. As protein: CASSLKSADRHYEQYF. Together with reference TRBV7-6 and TRBJ2-7, the CDR3 gives the full variable domain: GAGVSQSPRYKVTKRGQDVALRCDPISGHVSLYWYRQALGQGPEFLTYFNYEAQQDKSGLPNDRFSAERPEGSISTLTIQRTEQRDSAMYRCASSLKSADRHYEQYFGPGTRLTVT.

The chain carries TRBV3-1 (or the pseudogene TRBV3-2) and TRBJ1-2, with TRBD1 identical over 12 bases. The CDR3 runs to 18 residues. Germline assignment: CDR1 LGHDT and CDR2 YNNKEL (reference sequence). With V trimmed by 4 bases and J by 1 base, 10 bases remained unmatched. This CDR3 reads CASSPPRGTGGLNYGYTF. The CDR3 nucleotides read TGTGCCAGCAGCCCACCAAGGGGGACAGGGGGCCTTAACTATGGCTACACCTTC.

The chain links TRBV4-1 to TRBJ2-3; 12 bases fit TRBD2. Germline V gene lookup returns CDR1 MGHRA and CDR2 YSYEKL. The junction had 7 bases not matched to a gene; V was cut back by 0 bases and J by 6 bases. CDR3 length equals 17 residues. In nucleotides, the CDR3 is TGCGCCAGCAGCCAAGATGCTAGCGGGGGGGTCAGGGATACGCAGTATTTT. Its translation is CASSQDASGGVRDTQYF.

The chain recombines TRBV5-5 with TRBJ1-3, with D perhaps matching TRBD1 (6 bases). CDR3 length equals 15 residues. Germline V CDR1 and CDR2: SGHKS, YYEKEE (reference sequence). V was clipped by 2 bases and J by 4 bases, with 13 bases between them. CDR3 sequence reads: CASSFQGLGGNTIYF. DNA for the CDR3: TGTGCCAGCAGCTTTCAGGGGCTGGGGGGAAACACCATATATTTT.

The CDR3 DNA reads as TGTGCCAGCAGCGTCTTGGAAGGGGTCTATGGCTACACCTTC. It codes for CASSVLEGVYGYTF. The genes are TRBV9 and TRBJ1-2; weak D call: TRBD1 (5 bases). This CDR3 has 14 residues. V was pared by 2 bases and J by 4 bases, with 12 bases between. Germline V lookup: CDR1 SGDLS, CDR2 YYNGEE.

The J gene is TRBJ2-5, the V gene TRBV4-1, with 12 bases lining up with TRBD1. Germline values: CDR1 MGHRA, CDR2 YSYEKL. The length of the CDR3 is 16 residues. After removal of 1 base from V and 4 bases from J, the junction contained 4 bases not matched to a gene. Here the CDR3 reads CASSQARDRGRETQYF. DNA of the CDR3: TGCGCCAGCAGCCAAGCCCGGGACAGGGGGCGAGAGACCCAGTACTTC.

V usage is TRBV5-1 and J usage is TRBJ1-2; TRBD1 is a possible D gene (6 bases). CDR1 and CDR2 from the germline V gene are SGHRS and YFSETQ. CDR3 length equals 16 residues. Trimming stripped 4 bases from V and 1 base from J, with 17 bases between. CDR3 amino acids: CASSLESRGLNYGYTF. The CDR3 DNA reads TGCGCCAGCAGCCTGGAAAGCAGGGGCCTTAACTATGGCTACACCTTC.

The gene calls are TRBV4-1 and TRBJ2-6; possibly TRBD1 for D (5 bases). Looked up from germline, CDR1 is MGHRA and CDR2 is YSYEKL. V was pared by 0 bases and J by 0 bases, with 12 bases between. The CDR3 covers 18 residues. CDR3 region: CASSQDWGLFSGANVLTF. The CDR3 DNA follows: TGCGCCAGCAGCCAAGATTGGGGCCTGTTCTCTGGGGCCAACGTCCTGACTTTC.

This chain joins TRBV5-1 and TRBJ1-4, with 7 bases lining up with TRBD1. The CDR3 extends over 15 amino acids. Germline V gene sequence: CDR1 SGHRS, CDR2 YFSETQ. With 0 bases clipped from V and 2 bases from J, the junction kept 1 base outside the gene matches. CDR3 region: CASSLEGATNEKLFF. Written as DNA, the CDR3 is TGCGCCAGCAGCTTGGAGGGGGCCACTAATGAAAAACTGTTTTTT.

This sequence joins TRBV24-1 and TRBJ2-3; 8 nucleotides align to TRBD1. Germline CDR1 and CDR2: KGHDR and SFDVKD. The CDR3 is 16 amino acids. V lost 3 bases to trimming and J lost 2 bases; unmatched junction nucleotides: 6. CDR3 in DNA: TGTGCCACCAGTGATCCCGGACAGGGTTCCACAGATACGCAGTATTTT. Translated: CATSDPGQGSTDTQYF.

The chain has TRBV5-4 and TRBJ2-5; D perhaps matches TRBD2 (5 bases). Germline CDR1 SGHNT, CDR2 YYREEE (reference sequence). The CDR3 contains 15 residues. Trimming removed 1 base from V and 5 bases from J, with 15 bases in between. Here the CDR3 reads CASSLSSRDLETQYF. The CDR3 DNA reads as TGTGCCAGCAGCTTGAGTTCCCGGGATTTGGAGACCCAGTACTTC.

The V gene is TRBV3-1 (or the pseudogene TRBV3-2), the J gene TRBJ1-6, with D tentatively TRBD1 (5 bases). This CDR3 is built from 16 residues. Germline V gene lookup returns CDR1 LGHDT and CDR2 YNNKEL (reference sequence). V shed 1 base and J shed 2 bases, with 9 bases lying between them. The CDR3 reads CASSQGGRAYNSPLHF. CDR3 in DNA: TGTGCCAGCAGCCAAGGCGGCAGGGCCTATAATTCACCCCTCCACTTT.

The chain is built from TRBV12-3 or TRBV12-4 and TRBJ1-6; D is unresolved. Deletions cut 3 bases from V and 8 bases from J, with 5 bases between. There are 12 residues in the CDR3. The CDR3: CASSFSYSPLHF. In nucleotides, the CDR3 is TGTGCCAGCAGTTTTAGTTATTCACCCCTCCACTTT.

V is TRBV4-1 and J is TRBJ2-5, with D possibly matching TRBD1 (5 bases). Per germline, CDR1 MGHRA and CDR2 YSYEKL. Trimming stripped 0 bases from V and 5 bases from J, with 16 bases between. This CDR3 has 16 amino acids. DNA of the CDR3: TGCGCCAGCAGCCAAGATGGGGCAGGTTTCGTGGAGACCCAGTACTTC. Its protein is CASSQDGAGFVETQYF.

The chain combines TRBV19 with TRBJ1-2, with D perhaps matching TRBD1 (5 bases). V was trimmed by 7 bases and J by 6 bases, leaving 18 bases between them. This CDR3 is 14 amino acids long. CDR1 is LNHDA, CDR2 SQIVND, per germline (reference sequence). CDR3 nucleotide sequence: TGTGCCAGTACCCCTGGGGGGGAAAGGGATGGCTACACCTTC. It encodes CASTPGGERDGYTF.

Points on this clone: One end of the junction fails to match germline, which may point to a read error. The J gene is TRBJ1-1, the V gene TRBV15, with TRBD1 identical over 7 bases. Germline CDR1 is LNHNV and CDR2 is YYDKDF (reference sequence). The CDR3 is 14 amino acids. For the CDR3, the DNA is TGTGCCACGAGCAAGACAGGGAGGAACACTGAAGCTTTCTTT. Protein: CATSKTGRNTEAFF.

The V call is TRBV9, the J call TRBJ2-1; 16 nucleotides match TRBD2. The V gene end was trimmed by 2 bases and the J gene end by 5 bases; junction bases not matched to a gene: 4. Germline assignment: CDR1 SGDLS and CDR2 YYNGEE. CDR3 length: 17 amino acids. Written as DNA, the CDR3 is TGTGCCAGCAGCGTTGGGACTAGCGGGAGGGGGCACAATGAGCAGTTCTTC. Amino acids: CASSVGTSGRGHNEQFF.

The DNA for the CDR3 is TGTGCCAGCAGCTGGGGACAGAACCAGCCCCAGCATTTT. This encodes CASSWGQNQPQHF. The genes are TRBV5-5 and TRBJ1-5; TRBD1 matches 7 bases. The CDR3 spans 13 residues. Germline values: CDR1 SGHKS, CDR2 YYEKEE (reference sequence). V trimming: 3 bases; J trimming: 7 bases; junction bases outside the gene matches: 4.

This rearrangement joins TRBV6-5 to TRBJ2-7, with TRBD1 matching over 8 bases. The CDR3 has 15 amino acids. The germline CDR1 and CDR2 sequences are MNHEY and SVGAGI. The V and J ends lost 8 bases and 0 bases, in that order; junction bases with no gene match: 9. CDR3 DNA sequence: TGTGCCAGCCCCTCCGACAGGGGACCCTCCTACGAGCAGTACTTC. Its protein product is CASPSDRGPSYEQYF.

The chain recombines TRBV21-1 with TRBJ1-4. TRBV21-1 represents a pseudogene. The CDR3 has 16 amino acids. CDR3 loop: CASSKVVFILSEKLFF. The CDR3 DNA sequence: TGTGCCAGCAGCAAAGTAGTCTTCATCCTCTCTGAAAAACTGTTTTTT.

This clone turned up a few times. The chain couples TRBV4-2 to TRBJ2-3, with 7 bases fitting TRBD2. Germline-derived CDR1 and CDR2 are LGHNA and YNFKEQ. The junction had 12 bases not matched to a gene; V was cut back by 0 bases and J by 0 bases. This CDR3 is 19 amino acids long. The CDR3 DNA reads TGTGCCAGCAGCCAAGAGGGTCGGCGGGGGATCCTTAGCACAGATACGCAGTATTTT. Its protein product is CASSQEGRRGILSTDTQYF.

The chain employs TRBV5-4 and TRBJ1-4; no definite D call. This CDR3 has 14 residues. Trimming took 1 base from V and 8 from J, leaving 12 bases between them. CDR1 SGHNT and CDR2 YYREEE come from the germline V gene (reference sequence). The CDR3 spells CASSLFHSGEKLFF. Written as DNA, the CDR3 is TGTGCCAGCAGCTTGTTCCACAGCGGGGAAAAACTGTTTTTT.

V gene TRBV6-5 combines with J gene TRBJ2-7; tentatively, D is TRBD2 (5 bases). The CDR3 spans 14 residues. CDR1 MNHEY and CDR2 SVGAGI come from the germline V gene. Trimming left V 0 bases short and J 2 bases short, with 8 bases between. This CDR3 is CASSYSGVTYEQYF. The CDR3 DNA reads as TGTGCCAGCAGTTACTCCGGGGTTACCTACGAGCAGTACTTC.

This clone appeared once. The chain uses TRBV19 and TRBJ1-5; D uncertain. CDR1 is LNHDA, CDR2 SQIVND, per germline (reference sequence). This CDR3 is 13 amino acids long. Trimming stripped 1 base from V and 7 bases from J, with 8 bases between. The chain's CDR3 is CASSIGSGQPQHF. Here the CDR3 DNA reads TGTGCCAGTAGTATAGGGAGTGGACAGCCCCAGCATTTT.